The 31 T cell receptor beta chains reported below all come from one sample, sequenced in a study of cytomegalovirus exposure and HLA in healthy donors. PCR employed 60 Vbeta and 13 Jbeta primers. Method: immunoSEQ multiplex PCR; TCRdb's copy keeps in-frame clones and lacks some. The sample includes under 200,000 clones, about 64% of them seen just once. Sequenced material: PBMCs. The source of these receptors is a middle-aged man in good health and CMV-seronegative.

This clone was detected only a few times. This chain links TRBV4-3 with TRBJ1-1; 7 bases line up with TRBD1. CDR3 size: 15 residues. The V gene's germline CDR1 is LGHNA and CDR2 YSLEER. Germline trimming cut 0 bases from V and 3 bases from J; bases unmatched to any gene: 4. DNA of the CDR3: TGCGCCAGCAGCCAAGATCCCAGGGGGGACACTGAAGCTTTCTTT. It encodes CASSQDPRGDTEAFF.

As DNA, the CDR3 is TGCGCCAGCAGCTTCGGTGCGGGGAGCAACGAGCAGTACTTC. Amino acid sequence: CASSFGAGSNEQYF. The V and J genes are TRBV5-1 and TRBJ2-7; D is possibly TRBD2 (6 bases). The germline V and J ends were trimmed by 2 bases and 5 bases, with 14 bases remaining between them. The CDR3 is 14 amino acids. CDR1 is SGHRS and CDR2 is YFSETQ in the germline V gene.

The sample holds a few counts of this clone. This chain joins TRBV28 and TRBJ2-1, with 8 bases identical to TRBD1. This CDR3 is 15 amino acids long. The V segment lost 5 bases and the J segment 4 bases; nucleotides outside the gene matches: 7. The germline V gene has CDR1 MDHEN and CDR2 SYDVKM. The CDR3, as DNA: TGTGCCAGCAGTCTCATCAGGGGGCCGTACAATGAGCAGTTCTTC. Its translation: CASSLIRGPYNEQFF.

J is TRBJ1-1 and V is TRBV11-2; 7 bases fit TRBD1. The ends lost 4 bases at V and 4 bases at J; junction bases unmatched: 3. In germline, CDR1 is SGHAT, CDR2 FQNNGV. The CDR3 spans 13 residues. The DNA of the CDR3 is TGTGCCAGCAGCTGGACAGGCCCCACTGAAGCTTTCTTT. This codes for CASSWTGPTEAFF.

The chain is built from TRBV28 and TRBJ1-4; no clear D. Between the trimmed V and J ends, which lost 11 bases and 7 bases, there was a span of 11 bases. Germline V gives CDR1 MDHEN, CDR2 SYDVKM. The CDR3 contains 11 residues. CDR3 in DNA: TGTGCCGGCAAACTTGGTGAAAAACTGTTTTTT. Its translation is CAGKLGEKLFF.

This clone appeared once. The chain employs TRBV6-4 and TRBJ1-2, with D maybe TRBD1 (6 bases). With 4 bases removed from V and 5 bases from J, the gap between germline ends came to 11 bases. Germline-derived CDR1 and CDR2 are MRHNA and SNTAGT. The CDR3 sequence is 13 residues long. In DNA form, the CDR3 reads TGTGCCAGCAGTGTTTCACAGGGATATGGCTACACCTTC. Translating it yields CASSVSQGYGYTF.

V usage is TRBV7-9 and J usage is TRBJ2-3, with 8 positions matching TRBD1. V trimming: 4 bases; J trimming: 1 base; junction bases outside the gene matches: 7. The CDR3 is 16 amino acids. CDR1 and CDR2 from the germline V gene are SEHNR and FQNEAQ (reference sequence). The CDR3 nucleotides are TGTGCCAGCAGCTCGACAGGGGTGGTGGGCACAGATACGCAGTATTTT. The encoded protein is CASSSTGVVGTDTQYF.

The chain combines TRBV5-1 with TRBJ1-6; D uncertain. Trimming pared 1 base from V and 8 bases from J, leaving 13 bases between. The CDR3 is 15 amino acids. Looked up from germline, CDR1 is SGHRS and CDR2 is YFSETQ. The CDR3 DNA is TGCGCCAGCAGCTTGAACCCAAACCCGGATTCACCCCTCCACTTT. This translates into CASSLNPNPDSPLHF.

The rearrangement links TRBV2 to TRBJ2-3; D might be TRBD2 (5 bases). The CDR3 contains 14 residues. V gave up 5 bases and J gave up 2 bases, with 11 bases separating them. Germline V lookup: CDR1 SNHLY, CDR2 FYNNEI. The CDR3 loop reads CASSRRTATDTQYF. The CDR3 DNA sequence: TGTGCCAGCAGTAGGAGGACTGCCACAGATACGCAGTATTTT.

This clone was recorded once. The gene calls are TRBV2 and TRBJ2-1, with D tentatively TRBD2 (6 bases). The CDR3 has 13 amino acids. Trimming left V 4 bases short and J 2 bases short, with 6 bases between. CDR1 is SNHLY, CDR2 FYNNEI, per germline. CDR3 protein: CASSGEAYNEQFF. The CDR3 DNA reads as TGTGCCAGCAGTGGGGAGGCCTACAATGAGCAGTTCTTC.

This clone was picked up a small number of times. This chain links TRBV10-3 with TRBJ2-7; D unclear. The length of the CDR3 is 13 residues. V was pared by 2 bases and J by 5 bases, with 10 bases between. The germline V gene has CDR1 ENHRY and CDR2 SYGVKD. In DNA form, the CDR3 reads TGTGCCATCAGTGAGGGCCAATTCCACGAGCAGTACTTC. Translation gives CAISEGQFHEQYF.

This chain uses TRBV13 with TRBJ1-6; no reliable D call. Trimming stripped 4 bases from V and 6 bases from J, with 10 bases between. Germline CDR1 is PRHDT and CDR2 is FYEKMQ (reference sequence). The CDR3 is 14 amino acids. The CDR3 nucleotides read TGTGCCAGCAGCTATGGCAGGTCTAATTCACCCCTCCACTTT. Residues: CASSYGRSNSPLHF.

This clone has a handful of counts. V and J are TRBV28 and TRBJ2-3; maybe TRBD1 (6 bases). The germline V and J ends were trimmed by 3 bases and 2 bases, with 12 bases remaining between them. Germline assignment: CDR1 MDHEN and CDR2 SYDVKM. The length of the CDR3 is 15 residues. CDR3 nucleotide sequence: TGTGCCAGCAGTTTGCCAGGGGATCCCACAGATACGCAGTATTTT. Translated, it gives CASSLPGDPTDTQYF.

The sample holds one count of this clone. The chain links TRBV9 to TRBJ2-7, with 11 bases lining up with TRBD1. V lost 2 bases, J lost 3 bases, and 4 bases stayed unmatched. The CDR3 sequence is 15 residues long. CDR1 and CDR2 (germline): SGDLS, YYNGEE. CDR3 residues: CASSVQGTGGYEQYF. Written as DNA, the CDR3 is TGTGCCAGCAGCGTCCAAGGGACAGGGGGCTACGAGCAGTACTTC. The variable domain in full, with the rest retrieved from reference TRBV9 and TRBJ2-7, is DSGVTQTPKHLITATGQRVTLRCSPRSGDLSVYWYQQSLDQGLQFLIQYYNGEERAKGNILERFSAQQFPDLHSELNLSSLELGDSALYFCASSVQGTGGYEQYFGPGTRLTVT.

V is TRBV5-1 and J is TRBJ1-2, with D possibly matching TRBD1 (5 bases). Trimming left V 3 bases short and J 3 bases short, with 15 bases between. This CDR3 is 15 amino acids long. Germline CDR1 is SGHRS and CDR2 is YFSETQ. The CDR3 is CASSSGGAGDYGYTF. For the CDR3, the DNA is TGCGCCAGCAGCTCCGGTGGGGCAGGAGACTATGGCTACACCTTC.

This clone has just a few counts. The rearrangement uses TRBV5-1 and TRBJ1-1, with TRBD1 matching over 7 bases. J was trimmed by 4 bases and V by 4 bases; bases with no gene match: 4. The germline gives CDR1 SGHRS, CDR2 YFSETQ. This CDR3 is 13 amino acids long. This CDR3 is CASSPTGRTEAFF. The CDR3 DNA sequence: TGCGCCAGCAGCCCGACAGGGCGCACTGAAGCTTTCTTT. Filled out from reference TRBV5-1 and TRBJ1-1, the complete variable domain reads KAGVTQTPRYLIKTRGQQVTLSCSPISGHRSVSWYQQTPGQGLQFLFEYFSETQRNKGNFPGRFSGRQFSNSRSEMNVSTLELGDSALYLCASSPTGRTEAFFGQGTRLTVV.

The chain carries TRBV4-2 and TRBJ2-3; D is perhaps TRBD1 (6 bases). CDR3 length: 15 residues. Trimming stripped 1 base from V and 6 bases from J, with 14 bases between. Germline V gene data show CDR1 as LGHNA and CDR2 as YNFKEQ. The CDR3 is CASSQAWGPEDTQYF. The CDR3 coding sequence is TGTGCCAGCAGCCAAGCGTGGGGGCCGGAGGATACGCAGTATTTT.

This chain connects TRBV11-2 to TRBJ2-5, with TRBD1 matching over 11 bases. Germline loops: CDR1 SGHAT, CDR2 FQNNGV. This CDR3 comprises 19 residues. Trimming cost V 3 bases and J 4 bases; bases outside gene matches: 16. CDR3 sequence reads: CASSFMVAFRTGGVETQYF. The CDR3 nucleotides read TGTGCCAGCAGCTTCATGGTTGCGTTCAGGACAGGGGGCGTAGAGACCCAGTACTTC.

The V call is TRBV28, the J call TRBJ2-3; TRBD2 is a possible D gene (5 bases). The CDR3 is made up of 16 amino acids. V was clipped by 5 bases and J by 6 bases, with 21 bases between them. Germline values: CDR1 MDHEN, CDR2 SYDVKM. The CDR3 spells CASSPLADSPTDTQYF. DNA for the CDR3: TGTGCCAGCAGTCCCCTCGCGGACTCTCCCACGGATACGCAGTATTTT. Together with reference TRBV28 and TRBJ2-3, the CDR3 gives the full variable domain: DVKVTQSSRYLVKRTGEKVFLECVQDMDHENMFWYRQDPGLGLRLIYFSYDVKMKEKGDIPEGYSVSREKKERFSLILESASTNQTSMYLCASSPLADSPTDTQYFGPGTRLTVL.

The V gene is TRBV2, the J gene TRBJ1-6; weak D call: TRBD1 (6 bases). The CDR3 is 15 amino acids. Germline V CDR1 and CDR2: SNHLY, FYNNEI. V shed 6 bases and J shed 3 bases, with 12 bases lying between them. DNA of the CDR3: TGTGCCAGCAGCCGTACAGGGAACTATAATTCACCCCTCCACTTT. This gives the protein CASSRTGNYNSPLHF.

The chain combines TRBV7-9 with TRBJ1-6, with D possibly matching TRBD1 (6 bases). CDR3 length: 15 residues. Germline CDR1 SEHNR, CDR2 FQNEAQ (reference sequence). Trimming removed 7 bases from V and 5 bases from J, with 15 bases in between. The DNA of the CDR3 is TGTGCCAGCACCGTACAGGGACCCAATAATTCACCCCTCCACTTT. The encoded protein is CASTVQGPNNSPLHF.

In its sample, this clone was seen a few times. CDR3 loop: CASSSQMINTGELFF. The CDR3 nucleotides read TGTGCCAGCAGCTCGCAGATGATTAACACCGGGGAGCTGTTTTTT. The V gene is TRBV7-3, the J gene TRBJ2-2; D gene unclear. Germline CDR1 is SGHTA and CDR2 is FQGTGA. V lost 4 bases and J lost 2, with 11 bases in between. The CDR3 spans 15 residues. Using reference TRBV7-3 and TRBJ2-2 for the parts outside the CDR3, the full variable domain is GAGVSQTPSNKVTEKGKYVELRCDPISGHTALYWYRQSLGQGPEFLIYFQGTGAADDSGLPNDRFFAVRPEGSVSTLKIQRTERGDSAVYLCASSSQMINTGELFFGEGSRLTVL.

This rearrangement joins TRBV18 to TRBJ2-3; TRBD2 is a possible D gene (6 bases). V was clipped by 3 bases and J by 4 bases, with 14 bases between them. The V gene's germline CDR1 is KGHSH and CDR2 LQKENI. The CDR3 is made up of 15 amino acids. This chain's CDR3 is CASSPGPGVADTQYF. The CDR3 bases are TGTGCCAGCTCACCCGGTCCGGGGGTCGCAGATACGCAGTATTTT.

The rearrangement links TRBV7-2 to TRBJ2-1; D might be TRBD1 (5 bases). Trimming shortened V by 3 bases and J by 1 base, and 7 bases separated the two germline ends. Germline CDR1 SGHTA, CDR2 FQGNSA. The CDR3 extends over 14 amino acids. CDR3 DNA sequence: TGTGCCAGCAGCTTCCCAGGGTCCTACAATGAGCAGTTCTTC. Protein: CASSFPGSYNEQFF.

V is TRBV7-2 and J is TRBJ1-1; D is possibly TRBD1 (5 bases). The CDR3 covers 16 residues. The ends were cut back, 3 bases at V and 1 base at J, with 15 bases in the middle. Germline CDR1 and CDR2: SGHTA and FQGNSA. This CDR3 reads CASSFIGWGENTEAFF. DNA for the CDR3: TGTGCCAGCAGCTTTATAGGTTGGGGGGAGAACACTGAAGCTTTCTTT. Together with reference TRBV7-2 and TRBJ1-1, the CDR3 gives the full variable domain: GAGVSQSPSNKVTEKGKDVELRCDPISGHTALYWYRQSLGQGLEFLIYFQGNSAPDKSGLPSDRFSAERTGGSVSTLTIQRTQQEDSAVYLCASSFIGWGENTEAFFGQGTRLTVV.

Only a few counts were recorded for this clone. This chain connects TRBV4-1 to TRBJ1-6, with 7 bases aligning to TRBD1. Trimming took 4 bases from V and 5 from J; bases not matched to a gene: 8. CDR1 is MGHRA, CDR2 YSYEKL, per germline. The CDR3 contains 16 residues. This chain's CDR3 is CASSPPDRTNNSPLHF. The CDR3 DNA reads TGCGCCAGCAGCCCCCCGGACAGGACTAATAATTCACCCCTCCACTTT.

The chain links TRBV18 to TRBJ2-5; D unresolved. V dropped 6 bases and J dropped 5 bases, with 13 bases sitting between them. CDR1 is KGHSH and CDR2 is LQKENI in the germline V gene. CDR3 size: 13 residues. CDR3 in DNA: TGTGCCAGCTCCGTTTACGGTTGGGAGACCCAGTACTTC. This translates into CASSVYGWETQYF.

The chain joins TRBV10-3 to TRBJ1-1; D might be TRBD1 (5 bases). This CDR3 is 14 amino acids long. The V gene lost 1 base and the J gene lost 5 bases, with 11 bases spanning the gap. Germline CDR1 reads ENHRY; CDR2 reads SYGVKD. Here the CDR3 reads CAISEFGGETEAFF. The DNA for the CDR3 is TGTGCCATCAGTGAGTTCGGGGGTGAGACTGAAGCTTTCTTT.

The chain carries TRBV27 and TRBJ1-6, with a weak D call TRBD1 (6 bases). Germline assignment: CDR1 MNHEY and CDR2 SMNVEV (reference sequence). This CDR3 has 15 residues. V lost 6 bases and J lost 7, with 16 bases in between. The CDR3 DNA sequence: TGTGCCAGCAGATGGGCGCAGGGGCGGAATTCACCCCTCCACTTT. It is translated as CASRWAQGRNSPLHF.

This clone was picked up a small number of times. The chain uses TRBV6-1 and TRBJ2-3; 11 nucleotides line up with TRBD2. The CDR3 extends over 15 amino acids. V shed 3 bases and J 5 bases; nucleotides not matched to a gene: 4. From germline, CDR1 is MNHNS and CDR2 SASEGT. CDR3 coding DNA: TGTGCCAGCAGTGACCGGACTAGCGGGCAAGATACGCAGTATTTT. Residues: CASSDRTSGQDTQYF.

This clone was seen a handful of times. The chain couples TRBV4-1 to TRBJ2-1; TRBD2 matches at 7 bases. The CDR3 consists of 15 residues. CDR1 and CDR2 from the germline V gene are MGHRA and YSYEKL. The junction had 10 bases not matched to a gene; V was cut back by 4 bases and J by 7 bases. The CDR3 DNA sequence: TGCGCCAGCAGCCCCCCGCGGGGGATAAGAAATGAGCAGTTCTTC. It is translated as CASSPPRGIRNEQFF.